Given below is one T cell receptor beta chain in context. Which antigen it targets is not known. There are no base qualities to consult, and no much larger clone falls within one base. The CDR3 runs 17 amino acids, cysteine and phenylalanine included. Left in the record is the CDR3 DNA by itself, 51 bases read in frame from the first base. Relative to germline, V is 5 bases shorter and J is 8 bases shorter, with 22 bases between their ends. The data derive from a study of spatial heterogeneity in lung cancer (dated by TCRdb to the late 2010s). Some background on the complete study: Beta-chain transcripts were consistently detected in greater numbers than alpha-chain transcripts, which likely reflects a higher abundance of beta-chain transcripts. TCR alpha and beta repertoires were quantitatively compared across multiple tumor regions, matched nontumor lung and blood in non-small cell lung cancer. Both alpha and beta chains were TCR-sequenced in approximately 200 tumor regions, roughly 70 matched nontumor lung samples and 45 to 60 PBMC samples obtained at surgery. In the raw uncorrected reads, each unique combination of TCR and UMI appeared more than ten times on average. Nonsynonymous mutation counts, determined by whole-exome sequencing of tumor tissue, were related to TCR repertoire features.

The time point label, read with the paper, signifies: sample taken at primary tumor resection. TCR sequencing used whole RNA extracted from tumor and nontumor lung tissue, or from cryopreserved PBMC samples, without cell sorting. Donors were 70 or so patients with early-stage, untreated non-small cell lung cancer from the lung TRACERx cohort. Patients were selected for TCR sequencing only if sufficient RNA was available from at least two tumor regions. Beyond this particular receptor, the publication reports: Confirming at a functional level the hypothesis that regional TCRs recognize regional mutations was considered to require additional single-cell paired TCR alpha and beta sequencing. Ubiquitous expanded tumor TCRs showed up in blood more often at tumor resection than at routine follow-up.

Library creation used 5' RACE. Data came from a NextSeq 500. To allow correction of PCR and sequencing errors, the TCR library protocol tagged every TCR cDNA molecule with a unique molecular identifier. In the paper's pipeline: TCR identification, UMI-based error correction and CDR3 extraction were all carried out with Decombinator tools. TCRs above a frequency of 2 per 1,000, corresponding to the top 1% of the tumor frequency distribution, were defined as expanded. Renyi diversity was calculated using the R vegan package after each repertoire was subsampled 100 times to 5,000 TCRs. CDR3 similarity networks were constructed using string-kernel similarity of amino acid triplets, with links drawn between CDR3s whose pairwise similarity was above 0.82. The raw public reads went through TCRdb reprocessing: fastp at Q25, MiXCR clone calling, in-frame beta chains kept. Entries are consolidated by CDR3 protein sequence, retaining the most common genes and DNA. None of the V and J calls come from the authors' own analysis; TCRdb made them. The sample data list 40,000 to 50,000 distinct CDR3 sequences, and roughly an eighth of these were observed just once. The ten largest clones capture about 57% of the sample.

The sequencing here drew on PBMCs, taken at surgery. This receptor was identified in a male donor with early-stage non-small cell lung cancer. The chain was built from TRBV12-3 or TRBV12-4 and TRBJ1-6; TRBD1 is a possible D gene, resting on 6 matching bases. CDR3 sequence: CASSELKRGVVDSPLHF. The base sequence is TGTGCCAGCAGTGAGTTAAAGAGGGGGGTAGTTGATTCACCCCTCCACTTT.